The clone carrying this T cell receptor beta chain turned up a few times. Researchers amplified the TCR beta CDR3 regions from RNA transcripts. The HTBI primer set served for first-round RT-PCR of the TCR CDR3. TCRdb re-called the multiplex PCR reads through MiXCR, storing one row per CDR3 protein. The table has over 500,000 distinct CDR3 sequences, 12% to 15% seen once; the top ten hold more than 11%. This sample stems from a study of T cells in Graves' hyperthyroidism and ophthalmopathy. V was clipped by 2 bases and J by 6 bases; unmatched bases: 10. Germline V gives CDR1 SEHNR, CDR2 FQNEAQ (reference sequence). This CDR3 is 16 amino acids long.

The specimen sequenced was blood. The chain has TRBV7-9 and TRBJ2-3; 8 bases agree with TRBD2. The sequence was obtained from a woman aged 35 to 49 with Graves' hyperthyroidism. The CDR3 sequence: CASSLTSGKPWDTQYF. The CDR3 nucleotides are TGTGCCAGCAGCTTAACTAGCGGAAAACCCTGGGATACGCAGTATTTT.